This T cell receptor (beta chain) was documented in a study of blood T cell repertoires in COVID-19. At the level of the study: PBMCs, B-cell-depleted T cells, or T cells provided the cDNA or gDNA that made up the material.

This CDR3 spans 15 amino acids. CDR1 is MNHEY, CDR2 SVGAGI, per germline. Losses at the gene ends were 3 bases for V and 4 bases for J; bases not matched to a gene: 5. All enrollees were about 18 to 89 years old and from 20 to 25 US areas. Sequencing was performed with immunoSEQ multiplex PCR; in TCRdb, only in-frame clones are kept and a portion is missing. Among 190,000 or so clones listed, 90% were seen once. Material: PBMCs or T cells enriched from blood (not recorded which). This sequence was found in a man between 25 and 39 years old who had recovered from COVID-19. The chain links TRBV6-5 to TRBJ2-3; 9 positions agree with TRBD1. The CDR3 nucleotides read TGTGCCAGCAGTTATGGGACAGGGTTTGCAGATACGCAGTATTTT. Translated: CASSYGTGFADTQYF.